Sequencing of this T cell receptor beta chain was carried out in a study of blood T cells in healthy people across ages. Study information: Capture via template switching afforded approximately one barcoded beta molecule per two T cells.

Then a second PCR, running about 6 to 11 cycles, was carried out with a sample-barcoded 5' primer and a J-beta primer mix. Unique molecular identifiers of 12 random nucleotides labeled each cDNA. Each sample provided no less than 2.5 million CDR3-containing paired-end reads. TCRdb independently ran MiXCR on the 5' RACE reads; one entry per CDR3 protein. The sample lists some 1.6 million distinct CDR3 sequences; approximately 32% were seen once. Study-level points and caveats: Older age coincided with a roughly linear decline in TCR beta diversity per million T cells.

This clonotype was detected a few times. The target antigen is unknown. The CDR3 covers 11 residues. CDR1 is DFQATT, CDR2 SNEGSKA, per germline (reference sequence). Input material: blood. The sequence was collected from a woman in her twenties or thirties in good health. This chain joins TRBV20-1 and TRBJ2-7; 7 nucleotides agree with TRBD1. The CDR3 nucleotides read TGCAGCCCCAGGGGGATGGCCGAGCAGTACTTC. Amino acids: CSPRGMAEQYF.